This TCR beta chain was captured in a study of CD8 T cells in ankylosing spondylitis. V lost 0 bases and J lost 4, with 13 bases in between. The CDR3 contains 16 residues. Germline V gene sequence: CDR1 SGHTA, CDR2 FQGNSA. TCRdb processed the 5' RACE reads anew with MiXCR; each CDR3 protein has one entry. The sample includes 300,000 to 350,000 distinct CDR3 sequences, about a fifth of them seen just once. The chain uses TRBV7-2 and TRBJ2-1; a possible D gene is TRBD2 (6 bases). The sample taken for sequencing was blood, either unsorted or a sorted T cell fraction (not recorded which). The source is a female donor with ankylosing spondylitis or in good health (not recorded which). The DNA of the CDR3 is TGTGCCAGCAGCTTAGCGGAGGGCCCCAAATACAATGAGCAGTTCTTC. Translated: CASSLAEGPKYNEQFF.